This T cell receptor beta chain was obtained from a study of T cell repertoires in cytomegalovirus infection (dated by TCRdb to the late 2010s). Concerning the study at large: Peptide stimulations targeted recently identified HLA-C-restricted CMV epitopes, whose presentation resists viral immunomodulation, together with well-studied HLA-B-restricted epitopes. Donor HLA type was relevant to the analysis, as public TCR beta signatures indicated carriage of CMV infection together with the matching HLA type.

CDR3 length: 14 amino acids, cysteine to phenylalanine. The CDR3 DNA has 42 bases and is translated from base 1. The germline V gene supplies CDR1 ENHRY and CDR2 SYGVKD. V and J lose 0 bases and 2 bases, and a span of 7 bases separates them. With regard to this clonotype: Its antigen is not yet known. Qualities for individual bases were not recorded, and no much larger clone is one base off.

The sample was run on an Illumina HiSeq 1500. TCRdb cleaned the public reads at Q25 with fastp, built clones with MiXCR and kept in-frame beta chains. Every distinct CDR3 protein forms one entry, paired with its most common genes and DNA. This sample holds fewer than 850,000 distinct CDR3 sequences; roughly 28% were observed only once. Clones ranked in the top ten supply about an eighth of the sample. Broader findings and caveats from the paper: The ex vivo response was dominated by HLA-C-restricted CMV-specific TCR beta clonotypes, which also provided the single most frequent clonotype in two of eight donors. Carriers of CMV infection plus the relevant HLA type were discriminated by the cumulative frequency of public TCR beta family members in the study cohort and in an independent roughly 350-donor cohort.

The intended sense of this specimen's treatment or condition label: in vitro stimulation with specific CMV peptide epitopes to enrich CMV-specific T cells. The receptor comes from a human donor in good health (CMV status not recorded). Some clones in this sample may be carry-over from other donors' samples. The sequence links TRBV10-3 to TRBJ2-5; the D gene could be either TRBD1 or TRBD2, each agreeing at 5 bases. Specimen: cultured CD8+ T cells from PBMCs, collected from culture after CMV antigen stimulation. At the DNA level, the sequence is TGTGCCATCAGTGAGTCGGGACCACAAGAGACCCAGTACTTC. The translation is CAISESGPQETQYF.